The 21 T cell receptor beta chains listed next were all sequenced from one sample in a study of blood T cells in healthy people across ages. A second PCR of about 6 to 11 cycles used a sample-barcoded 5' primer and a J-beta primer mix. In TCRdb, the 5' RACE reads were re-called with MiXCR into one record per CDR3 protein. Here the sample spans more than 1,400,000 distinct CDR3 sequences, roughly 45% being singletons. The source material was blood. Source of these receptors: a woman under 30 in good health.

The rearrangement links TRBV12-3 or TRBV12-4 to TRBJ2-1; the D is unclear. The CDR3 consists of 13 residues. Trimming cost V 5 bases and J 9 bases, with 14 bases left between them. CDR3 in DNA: TGTGCCAGCAGTCCCGGGCAAACGAGTGAGCAGTTCTTC. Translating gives CASSPGQTSEQFF.

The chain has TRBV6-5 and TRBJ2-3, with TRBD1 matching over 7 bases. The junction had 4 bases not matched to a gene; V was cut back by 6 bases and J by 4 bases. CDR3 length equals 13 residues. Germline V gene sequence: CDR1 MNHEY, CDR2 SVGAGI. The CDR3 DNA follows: TGTGCCAGCAGGTTCCAGGGGGCAGATACGCAGTATTTT. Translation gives CASRFQGADTQYF.

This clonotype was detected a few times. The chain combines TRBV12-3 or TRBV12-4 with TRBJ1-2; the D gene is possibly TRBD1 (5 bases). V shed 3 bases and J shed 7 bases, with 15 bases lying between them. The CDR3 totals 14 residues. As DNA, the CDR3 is TGTGCCAGCAGTTTGACGGGGGTCGGTCCTGGCTACACCTTC. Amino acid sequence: CASSLTGVGPGYTF.

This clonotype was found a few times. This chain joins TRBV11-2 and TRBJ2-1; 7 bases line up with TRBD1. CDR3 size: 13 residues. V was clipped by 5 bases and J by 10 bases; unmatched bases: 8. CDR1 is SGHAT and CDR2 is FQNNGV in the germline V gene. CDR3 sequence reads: CASSIRQGSEQFF. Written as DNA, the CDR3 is TGTGCCAGCAGCATAAGACAGGGATCAGAGCAGTTCTTC.

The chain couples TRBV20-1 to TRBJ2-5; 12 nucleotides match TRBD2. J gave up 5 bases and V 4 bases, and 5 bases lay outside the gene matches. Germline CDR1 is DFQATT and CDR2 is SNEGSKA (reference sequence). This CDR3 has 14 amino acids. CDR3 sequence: CSATGLAGWETQYF. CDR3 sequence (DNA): TGCAGTGCTACCGGACTAGCGGGGTGGGAGACCCAGTACTTC.

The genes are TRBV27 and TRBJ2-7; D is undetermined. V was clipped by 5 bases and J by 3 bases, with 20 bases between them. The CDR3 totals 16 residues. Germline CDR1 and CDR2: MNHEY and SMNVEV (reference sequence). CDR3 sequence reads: CASSGVTGSPSYEQYF. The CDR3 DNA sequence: TGTGCCAGCAGTGGCGTAACGGGTTCTCCCAGCTACGAGCAGTACTTC.

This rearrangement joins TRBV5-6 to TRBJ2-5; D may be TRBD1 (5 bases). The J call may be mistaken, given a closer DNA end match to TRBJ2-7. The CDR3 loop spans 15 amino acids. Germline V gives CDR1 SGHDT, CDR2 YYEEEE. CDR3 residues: CASSDLGRSTYEQYF. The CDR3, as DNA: TGTGCCAGCAGCGACCTGGGGCGATCTACCTACGAGCAGTACTTC.

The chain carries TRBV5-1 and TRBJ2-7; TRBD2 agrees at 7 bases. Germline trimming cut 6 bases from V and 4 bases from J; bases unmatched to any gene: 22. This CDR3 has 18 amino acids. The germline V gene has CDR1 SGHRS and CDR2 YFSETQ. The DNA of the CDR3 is TGCGCCAGCACACCTATGGGGCTAGCGGTAGCTCCCTTATACGAGCAGTACTTC. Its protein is CASTPMGLAVAPLYEQYF.

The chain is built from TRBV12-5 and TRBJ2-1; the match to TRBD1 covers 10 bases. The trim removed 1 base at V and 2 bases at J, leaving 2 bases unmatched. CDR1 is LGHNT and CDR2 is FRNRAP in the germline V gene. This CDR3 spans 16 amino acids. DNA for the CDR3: TGTGCTAGTGGTTTGGGACAGGGGGCACCCTACAATGAGCAGTTCTTC. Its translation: CASGLGQGAPYNEQFF. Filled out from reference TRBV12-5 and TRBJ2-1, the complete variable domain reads DARVTQTPRHKVTEMGQEVTMRCQPILGHNTVFWYRQTMMQGLELLAYFRNRAPLDDSGMPKDRFSAEMPDATLATLKIQPSEPRDSAVYFCASGLGQGAPYNEQFFGPGTRLTVL.

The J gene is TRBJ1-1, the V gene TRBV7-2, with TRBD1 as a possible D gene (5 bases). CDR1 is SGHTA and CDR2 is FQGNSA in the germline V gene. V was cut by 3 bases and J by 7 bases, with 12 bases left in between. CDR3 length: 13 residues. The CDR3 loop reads CASSFRDGFEAFF. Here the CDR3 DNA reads TGTGCCAGCAGCTTCCGGGACGGCTTTGAAGCTTTCTTT.

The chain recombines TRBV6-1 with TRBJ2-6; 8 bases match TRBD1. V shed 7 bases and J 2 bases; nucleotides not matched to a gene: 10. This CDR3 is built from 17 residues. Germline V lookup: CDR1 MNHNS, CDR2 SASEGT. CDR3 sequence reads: CASIGQGASAGANVLTF. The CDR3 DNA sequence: TGTGCCAGCATTGGTCAGGGGGCGTCTGCTGGGGCCAACGTCCTGACTTTC.

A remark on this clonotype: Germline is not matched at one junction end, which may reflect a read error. CDR3 in amino acids: CASGQDFLGDYTDTQYF. DNA of the CDR3: TGCGCCAGCGGCCAAGATTTCCTAGGAGACTACACAGATACGCAGTATTTT. The chain couples TRBV4-1 to TRBJ2-3; weak D call: TRBD2 (5 bases). The CDR3 consists of 17 residues. From germline, CDR1 is MGHRA and CDR2 YSYEKL.

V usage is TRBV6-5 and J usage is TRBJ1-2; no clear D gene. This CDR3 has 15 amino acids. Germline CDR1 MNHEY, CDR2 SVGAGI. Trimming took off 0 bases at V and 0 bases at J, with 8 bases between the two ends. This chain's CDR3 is CASSYSGTSNYGYTF. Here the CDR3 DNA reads TGTGCCAGCAGTTACTCCGGAACTTCTAACTATGGCTACACCTTC.

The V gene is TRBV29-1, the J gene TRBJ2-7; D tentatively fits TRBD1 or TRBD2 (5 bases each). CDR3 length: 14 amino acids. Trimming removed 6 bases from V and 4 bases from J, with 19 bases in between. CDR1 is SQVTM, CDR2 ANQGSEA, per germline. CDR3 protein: CSVRAGTGRYEQYF. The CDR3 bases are TGCAGCGTCCGCGCCGGGACCGGTCGATACGAGCAGTACTTC.

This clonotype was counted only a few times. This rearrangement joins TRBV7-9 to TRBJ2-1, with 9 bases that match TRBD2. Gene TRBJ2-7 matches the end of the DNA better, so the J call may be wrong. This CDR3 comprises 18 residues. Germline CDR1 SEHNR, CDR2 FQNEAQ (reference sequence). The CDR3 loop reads CASSSYSGRRLTHNEQYF. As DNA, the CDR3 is TGTGCCAGCAGCTCCTACAGCGGGAGGAGGTTAACCCACAATGAGCAGTACTTC.

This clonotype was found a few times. This CDR3 reads CSARVKGAGSPDTQYF. The CDR3 DNA reads as TGCAGTGCTAGAGTTAAGGGGGCAGGGAGTCCAGATACGCAGTATTTT. The rearrangement links TRBV20-1 to TRBJ2-3, with 7 bases lining up with TRBD1. Trimming cost V 1 base and J 4 bases; bases outside gene matches: 11. CDR1 and CDR2 (germline): DFQATT, SNEGSKA (reference sequence). The length of the CDR3 is 16 residues.

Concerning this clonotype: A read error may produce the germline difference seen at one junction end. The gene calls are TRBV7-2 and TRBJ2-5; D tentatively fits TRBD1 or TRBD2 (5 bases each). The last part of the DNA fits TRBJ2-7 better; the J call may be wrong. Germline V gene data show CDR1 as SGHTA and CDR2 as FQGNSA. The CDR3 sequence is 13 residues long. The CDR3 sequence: CASSRDGSCEQYF. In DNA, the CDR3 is TGTGCCAGCAGTCGGGACGGATCCTGCGAGCAGTACTTC.

CDR3 coding DNA: TGTGCCAGCAGCTTTAACTTAGGACCTAGCGGGGCAAATGAGCAGTACTTC. Amino acid sequence: CASSFNLGPSGANEQYF. This chain joins TRBV7-9 and TRBJ2-5; 9 bases match TRBD2. J gave up 11 bases and V 3 bases, and 19 bases lay outside the gene matches. The CDR3 covers 17 residues. Germline-derived CDR1 and CDR2 are SEHNR and FQNEAQ (reference sequence).

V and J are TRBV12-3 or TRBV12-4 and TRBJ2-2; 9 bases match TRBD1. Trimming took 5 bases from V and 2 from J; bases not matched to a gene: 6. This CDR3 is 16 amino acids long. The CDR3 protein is CASSTGQGFNTGELFF. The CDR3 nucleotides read TGTGCCAGCAGTACGGGACAGGGCTTCAACACCGGGGAGCTGTTTTTT.

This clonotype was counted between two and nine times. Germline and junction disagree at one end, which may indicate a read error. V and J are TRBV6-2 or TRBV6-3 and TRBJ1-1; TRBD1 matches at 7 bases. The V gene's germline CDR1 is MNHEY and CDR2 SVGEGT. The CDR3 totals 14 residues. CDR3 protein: CASIYRGGRTEAFF. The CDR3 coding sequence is TGTGCCAGCATTTACAGGGGCGGGCGCACTGAAGCTTTCTTT.

Here the CDR3 reads CASSQGGLADYEQYF. The DNA of the CDR3 is TGCGCCAGCAGCCAAGGAGGACTAGCGGACTACGAGCAGTACTTC. The chain has TRBV4-1 and TRBJ2-7; 10 bases match TRBD2. After removal of 1 base from V and 3 bases from J, the junction contained 3 bases not matched to a gene. CDR3 length: 15 amino acids. CDR1 MGHRA and CDR2 YSYEKL come from the germline V gene.